This section outlines one T cell receptor (beta chain) sequence together with its context. Mismatch repair deficiency was confirmed in all patients, by PCR or immunohistochemistry. These data come from a study of PD-1 blockade in mismatch repair-deficient tumors. Measured with immunoSEQ multiplex PCR; TCRdb has only the in-frame clones, and not every one. Here the sample spans 120,000 or so clones, around 87% being singletons. V dropped 3 bases and J dropped 2 bases, with 14 bases sitting between them. This CDR3 comprises 15 residues. In germline, CDR1 is SNHLY, CDR2 FYNNEI. The source was peripheral blood, collected 44 weeks after starting pembrolizumab. The TCR comes from an adult with mismatch repair-deficient cancer. The V call is TRBV2, the J call TRBJ2-7; tentatively, D is TRBD1 or TRBD2 (7 bases each). For the CDR3, the DNA is TGTGCCAGCAGTGACAGCAGGGGGGGGACCTACGAGCAGTACTTC. Translated, it gives CASSDSRGGTYEQYF.